The 8 T cell receptor beta chains below were found in one sample sequenced in a study of T cell changes during pregnancy in multiple sclerosis. Clones were read by immunoSEQ multiplex PCR, and TCRdb kept only the in-frame ones, dropping some. This sample has about 40,000 clones, with 90% to 95% found just once. The sequencing here drew on CD8+ T cells from peripheral blood mononuclear cells, taken before pregnancy. The receptors here all came from a female donor with multiple sclerosis, enrolled in a pregnancy study.

The chain carries TRBV6-1 and TRBJ2-1; D perhaps matches TRBD1 (5 bases). Per the germline V gene, CDR1 is MNHNS and CDR2 is SASEGT. This CDR3 spans 14 amino acids. V was shortened by 4 bases and J by 3 bases, with 10 bases between the two germline ends. The CDR3 region has the DNA TGTGCCAGCAGTGTGCAGGGCGGCTACAATGAGCAGTTCTTC. Its protein product is CASSVQGGYNEQFF.

The chain uses TRBV6-1 and TRBJ2-7; TRBD2 matches 10 bases. Trimming removed 7 bases from V and 5 bases from J; junction bases left unmatched: 17. The CDR3 length is 17 residues. Germline-derived CDR1 and CDR2 are MNHNS and SASEGT. The CDR3 spells CASTDPGLATSLHEQYF. The CDR3 region has the DNA TGTGCCAGCACTGATCCGGGACTAGCGACTTCACTGCACGAGCAGTACTTC.

The rearrangement links TRBV2 to TRBJ2-5; D is perhaps TRBD2 (6 bases). V was shortened by 7 bases and J by 2 bases, with 23 bases between the two germline ends. Germline CDR1 SNHLY, CDR2 FYNNEI. The CDR3 totals 17 residues. Here the CDR3 DNA reads TGTGCCAGCATCTTCGGACCCGGGACGGACTATCAAGAGACCCAGTACTTC. Amino acid sequence: CASIFGPGTDYQETQYF.

This clone has just one count. The rearrangement links TRBV7-9 to TRBJ1-1, with a tentative D call TRBD1 (6 bases). This CDR3 has 17 residues. Trimming shortened V by 0 bases and J by 4 bases, and 18 bases separated the two germline ends. The germline gives CDR1 SEHNR, CDR2 FQNEAQ (reference sequence). The CDR3 reads CASSLALKGGISTEAFF. CDR3 DNA sequence: TGTGCCAGCAGCTTAGCGCTAAAGGGGGGGATTAGCACTGAAGCTTTCTTT.

The rearrangement uses TRBV27 and TRBJ2-7, with 8 nucleotides matching TRBD1. V shed 2 bases and J 7 bases; nucleotides not matched to a gene: 4. CDR3 length equals 13 residues. Germline V gives CDR1 MNHEY, CDR2 SMNVEV (reference sequence). The CDR3 DNA follows: TGTGCCAGCAGTTTACAGGGGGCGAATGAGCAGTACTTC. This codes for CASSLQGANEQYF.

This sequence joins TRBV28 and TRBJ2-5, with 8 bases aligning to TRBD1. Per the germline V gene, CDR1 is MDHEN and CDR2 is SYDVKM. The J segment lost 5 bases and the V segment lost 6 bases, leaving 11 bases of the junction unmatched. The length of the CDR3 is 15 residues. CDR3 sequence (DNA): TGTGCCAGCAGCTCAGGCAGGGGGCGCGGTGAGACCCAGTACTTC. It translates to CASSSGRGRGETQYF. The entire variable domain, with the rest obtained from reference TRBV28 and TRBJ2-5, is as follows: DVKVTQSSRYLVKRTGEKVFLECVQDMDHENMFWYRQDPGLGLRLIYFSYDVKMKEKGDIPEGYSVSREKKERFSLILESASTNQTSMYLCASSSGRGRGETQYFGPGTRLLVL.

The genes are TRBV29-1 and TRBJ2-1; D is perhaps TRBD2 (5 bases). Trimming shortened V by 0 bases and J by 0 bases, and 18 bases separated the two germline ends. This CDR3 has 18 amino acids. Looked up from germline, CDR1 is SQVTM and CDR2 is ANQGSEA. CDR3 sequence (DNA): TGCAGCGTTGAAGATCAGGTCGAGCGGCCGAGCTCCTACAATGAGCAGTTCTTC. Translated: CSVEDQVERPSSYNEQFF.

The rearrangement uses TRBV28 and TRBJ2-2; 13 bases map to TRBD2. The CDR3 covers 17 residues. Germline lookup yields CDR1 MDHEN and CDR2 SYDVKM. V shed 6 bases and J 8 bases; nucleotides not matched to a gene: 12. The CDR3 loop reads CASSLFRLAGGPGELFF. The DNA of the CDR3 is TGTGCCAGCAGCCTGTTCAGACTAGCGGGAGGTCCGGGGGAGCTGTTTTTT.